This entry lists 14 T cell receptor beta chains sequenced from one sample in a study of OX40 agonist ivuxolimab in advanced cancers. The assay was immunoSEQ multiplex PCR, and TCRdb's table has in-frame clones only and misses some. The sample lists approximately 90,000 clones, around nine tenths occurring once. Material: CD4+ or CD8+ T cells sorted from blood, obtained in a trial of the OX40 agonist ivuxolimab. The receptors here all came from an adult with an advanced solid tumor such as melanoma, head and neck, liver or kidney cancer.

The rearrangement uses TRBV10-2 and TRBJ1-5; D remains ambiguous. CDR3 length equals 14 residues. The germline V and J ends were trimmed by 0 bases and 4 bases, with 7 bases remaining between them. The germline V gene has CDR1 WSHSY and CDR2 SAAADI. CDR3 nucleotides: TGCGCCAGCAGTGAGTCCAGGCTGAATCAGCCCCAGCATTTT. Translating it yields CASSESRLNQPQHF.

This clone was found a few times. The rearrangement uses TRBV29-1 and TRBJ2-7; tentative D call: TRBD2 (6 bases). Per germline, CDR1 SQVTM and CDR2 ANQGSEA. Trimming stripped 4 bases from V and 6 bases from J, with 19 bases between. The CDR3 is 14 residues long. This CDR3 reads CSVAPLAGPGEQYF. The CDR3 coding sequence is TGCAGCGTTGCCCCTCTGGCGGGACCGGGCGAGCAGTACTTC.

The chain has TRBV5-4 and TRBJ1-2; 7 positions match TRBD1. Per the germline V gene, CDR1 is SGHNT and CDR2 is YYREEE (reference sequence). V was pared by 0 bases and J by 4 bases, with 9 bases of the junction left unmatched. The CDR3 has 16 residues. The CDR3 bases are TGTGCCAGCAGCTTGGCTACCGGGACAGAGATCTATGGCTACACCTTC. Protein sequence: CASSLATGTEIYGYTF. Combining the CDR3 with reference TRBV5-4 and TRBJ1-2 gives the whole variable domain ETGVTQSPTHLIKTRGQQVTLRCSSQSGHNTVSWYQQALGQGPQFIFQYYREEENGRGNFPPRFSGLQFPNYSSELNVNALELDDSALYLCASSLATGTEIYGYTFGSGTRLTVV.

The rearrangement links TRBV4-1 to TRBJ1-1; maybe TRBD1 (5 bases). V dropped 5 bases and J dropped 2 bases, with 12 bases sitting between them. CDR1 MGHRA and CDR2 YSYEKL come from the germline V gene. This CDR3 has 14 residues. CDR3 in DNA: TGCGCCAGCAGCACCCAGACAGATAACACTGAAGCTTTCTTT. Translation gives CASSTQTDNTEAFF.

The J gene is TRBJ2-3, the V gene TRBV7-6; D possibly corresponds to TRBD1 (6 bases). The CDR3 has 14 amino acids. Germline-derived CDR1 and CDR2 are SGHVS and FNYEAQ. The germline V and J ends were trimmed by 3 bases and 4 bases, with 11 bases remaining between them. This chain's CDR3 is CASSLTGGSDTQYF. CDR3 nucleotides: TGTGCCAGCAGCTTGACAGGAGGATCAGATACGCAGTATTTT. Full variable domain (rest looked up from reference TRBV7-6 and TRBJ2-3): GAGVSQSPRYKVTKRGQDVALRCDPISGHVSLYWYRQALGQGPEFLTYFNYEAQQDKSGLPNDRFSAERPEGSISTLTIQRTEQRDSAMYRCASSLTGGSDTQYFGPGTRLTVL.

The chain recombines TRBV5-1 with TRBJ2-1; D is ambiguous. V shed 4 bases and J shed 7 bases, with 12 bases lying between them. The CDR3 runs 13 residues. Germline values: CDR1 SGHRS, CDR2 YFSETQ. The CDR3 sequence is CASSTPFQNEQFF. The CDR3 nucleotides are TGCGCCAGCAGCACCCCTTTCCAAAATGAGCAGTTCTTC.

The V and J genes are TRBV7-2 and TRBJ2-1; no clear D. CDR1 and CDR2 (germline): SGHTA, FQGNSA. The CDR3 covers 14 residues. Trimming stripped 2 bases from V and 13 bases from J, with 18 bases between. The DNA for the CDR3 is TGTGCCAGCAGCTTACTCCCTAAAACAATTTCTCAGTTCTTC. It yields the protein CASSLLPKTISQFF.

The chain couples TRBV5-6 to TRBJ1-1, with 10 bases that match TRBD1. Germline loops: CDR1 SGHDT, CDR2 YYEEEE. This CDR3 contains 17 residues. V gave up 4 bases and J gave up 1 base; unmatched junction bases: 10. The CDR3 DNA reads TGTGCCAGCAGCCGGGCGGACAGGGGGATTCCGAACACTGAAGCTTTCTTT. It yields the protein CASSRADRGIPNTEAFF.

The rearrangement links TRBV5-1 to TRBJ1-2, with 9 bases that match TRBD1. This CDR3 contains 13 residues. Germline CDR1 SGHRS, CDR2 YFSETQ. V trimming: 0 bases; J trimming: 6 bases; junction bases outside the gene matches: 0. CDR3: CASSLGDRDGYTF. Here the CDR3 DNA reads TGCGCCAGCAGCTTGGGGGACAGGGATGGCTACACCTTC.

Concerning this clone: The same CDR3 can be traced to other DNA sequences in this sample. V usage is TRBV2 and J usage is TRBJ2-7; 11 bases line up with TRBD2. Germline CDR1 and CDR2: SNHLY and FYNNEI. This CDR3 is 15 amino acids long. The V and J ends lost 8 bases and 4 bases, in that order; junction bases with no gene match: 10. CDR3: CASSSGGRSSYEQYF. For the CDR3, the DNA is TGTGCCAGCTCTAGCGGGGGGCGAAGCTCTTACGAGCAGTACTTC.

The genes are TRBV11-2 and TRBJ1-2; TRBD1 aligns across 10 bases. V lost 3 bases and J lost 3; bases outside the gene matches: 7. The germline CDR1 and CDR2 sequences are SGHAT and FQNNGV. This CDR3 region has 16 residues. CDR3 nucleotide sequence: TGTGCCAGCAGCTTGCCCCCAGGACAGGGGGACTATGGCTACACCTTC. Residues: CASSLPPGQGDYGYTF.

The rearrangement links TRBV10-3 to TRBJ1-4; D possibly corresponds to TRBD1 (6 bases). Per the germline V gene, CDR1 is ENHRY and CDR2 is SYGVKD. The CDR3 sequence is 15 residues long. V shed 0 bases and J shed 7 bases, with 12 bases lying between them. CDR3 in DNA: TGTGCCATCAGTGAGTCCGGGGGGCTTGTTGAAAAACTGTTTTTT. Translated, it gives CAISESGGLVEKLFF.

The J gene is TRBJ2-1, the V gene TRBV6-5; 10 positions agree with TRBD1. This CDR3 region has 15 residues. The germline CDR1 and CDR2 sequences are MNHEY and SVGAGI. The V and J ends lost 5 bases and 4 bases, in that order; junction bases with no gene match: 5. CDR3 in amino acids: CASSVTGGAYNEQFF. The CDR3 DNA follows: TGTGCCAGCAGTGTGACAGGGGGCGCTTACAATGAGCAGTTCTTC.

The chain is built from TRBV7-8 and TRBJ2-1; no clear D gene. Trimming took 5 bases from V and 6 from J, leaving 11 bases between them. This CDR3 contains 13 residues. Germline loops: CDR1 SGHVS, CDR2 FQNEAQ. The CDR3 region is CASSGRVFNEQFF. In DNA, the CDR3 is TGTGCCAGCAGCGGTCGGGTGTTCAATGAGCAGTTCTTC.